These 14 T cell receptor beta chains originate from one sample sequenced in a study of blood T cell repertoires in COVID-19. Profiling relied on immunoSEQ multiplex PCR, and the TCRdb table lists in-frame clones only, not all of them. Altogether 100,000 to 150,000 clones are present, 70% to 90% being singletons, with the ten largest covering 10%. Sequencing was carried out using peripheral blood. The receptors come from a man aged 50 to 60 with acute or convalescent COVID-19.

The chain couples TRBV28 to TRBJ1-1; tentatively, D is TRBD1 (5 bases). The V gene's germline CDR1 is MDHEN and CDR2 SYDVKM. The CDR3 length is 14 residues. V was pared by 6 bases and J by 6 bases, with 17 bases between. CDR3 region: CASRIRSPGAEAFF. DNA of the CDR3: TGTGCCAGCAGGATTCGTAGTCCGGGGGCTGAAGCTTTCTTT.

The gene calls are TRBV2 and TRBJ1-5; tentatively, D is TRBD1 (5 bases). Germline V CDR1 and CDR2: SNHLY, FYNNEI. V lost 4 bases to trimming and J lost 0 bases, with 10 bases between them. CDR3 length equals 15 residues. The CDR3 region has the DNA TGTGCCAGCAGTGCGCAGGGAATTAGCAATCAGCCCCAGCATTTT. This sequence encodes CASSAQGISNQPQHF. Combining the CDR3 with reference TRBV2 and TRBJ1-5 gives the whole variable domain EPEVTQTPSHQVTQMGQEVILRCVPISNHLYFYWYRQILGQKVEFLVSFYNNEISEKSEIFDDQFSVERPDGSNFTLKIRSTKLEDSAMYFCASSAQGISNQPQHFGDGTRLSIL.

The V gene is TRBV29-1, the J gene TRBJ2-7; TRBD1 matches at 11 bases. J gave up 2 bases and V 6 bases, and 9 bases lay outside the gene matches. This CDR3 is built from 15 residues. Per germline, CDR1 SQVTM and CDR2 ANQGSEA. The CDR3 bases are TGCAGCGTACTCAAGAGGGACAGGGGGGCCTACGAGCAGTACTTC. It codes for CSVLKRDRGAYEQYF.

The chain recombines TRBV29-1 with TRBJ1-2, with D possibly being TRBD1 (6 bases). Germline loops: CDR1 SQVTM, CDR2 ANQGSEA. Trimming stripped 3 bases from V and 4 bases from J, with 6 bases between. The CDR3 has 11 amino acids. The CDR3 loop is CSVETGYGYTF. CDR3 DNA: TGCAGCGTTGAGACAGGCTATGGCTACACCTTC.

The V call is TRBV27, the J call TRBJ2-6, with 8 positions matching TRBD1. The CDR3 spans 18 residues. After removal of 1 base from V and 0 bases from J, the junction contained 5 bases not matched to a gene. Germline V gene sequence: CDR1 MNHEY, CDR2 SMNVEV (reference sequence). In DNA form, the CDR3 reads TGTGCCAGCAGTTTATTCCGGGACAGGCCCTCTGGGGCCAACGTCCTGACTTTC. It is translated as CASSLFRDRPSGANVLTF.

This clone was recorded only once. The gene calls are TRBV30 and TRBJ1-4, with a tentative D call TRBD1 (5 bases). The CDR3 runs to 14 residues. Germline lookup yields CDR1 GTSNPN and CDR2 SVGIG (reference sequence). Trimming took 0 bases from V and 7 from J, leaving 12 bases between them. The CDR3 spells CAWSVQWGGEKLFF. The CDR3 coding sequence is TGTGCCTGGAGTGTACAATGGGGGGGTGAAAAACTGTTTTTT. The whole variable domain, remainder taken from reference TRBV30 and TRBJ1-4, is SQTIHQWPATLVQPVGSPLSLECTVEGTSNPNLYWYRQAAGRGLQLLFYSVGIGQISSEVPQNLSASRPQDRQFILSSKKLLLSDSGFYLCAWSVQWGGEKLFFGSGTQLSVL.

The chain carries TRBV6-1 and TRBJ1-3; D remains unclear. The CDR3 is 17 amino acids. Trimming left V 0 bases short and J 0 bases short, with 12 bases between. Germline V gene sequence: CDR1 MNHNS, CDR2 SASEGT. CDR3 DNA: TGTGCCAGCAGTGAAGCCACCCCAGGCGTCTCTGGAAACACCATATATTTT. Translating gives CASSEATPGVSGNTIYF.

The V gene is TRBV11-2, the J gene TRBJ2-1; 11 positions match TRBD2. The germline V gene has CDR1 SGHAT and CDR2 FQNNGV. The CDR3 is 16 residues long. The V gene end was trimmed by 1 base and the J gene end by 4 bases; junction bases not matched to a gene: 3. For the CDR3, the DNA is TGTGCCAGCAGCTTAGCAATAGCGGGAGGGTACAATGAGCAGTTCTTC. Protein product: CASSLAIAGGYNEQFF.

J is TRBJ1-1 and V is TRBV5-1, with D unclear. The CDR3 has 14 residues. Trimming took off 4 bases at V and 1 base at J, with 11 bases between the two ends. Germline V lookup: CDR1 SGHRS, CDR2 YFSETQ. The CDR3 coding sequence is TGCGCCAGCAGCGTGGGAGGAGCGAACACTGAAGCTTTCTTT. This sequence encodes CASSVGGANTEAFF.

J is TRBJ2-3 and V is TRBV5-4; 7 bases are a match to TRBD2. The germline gives CDR1 SGHNT, CDR2 YYREEE (reference sequence). With V trimmed by 6 bases and J by 2 bases, 6 bases remained unmatched. The CDR3 sequence is 14 residues long. The CDR3 bases are TGTGCCAGCAACGACCTAGCGGACACAGATACGCAGTATTTT. It encodes CASNDLADTDTQYF. Full variable domain (missing parts from reference TRBV5-4 and TRBJ2-3): ETGVTQSPTHLIKTRGQQVTLRCSSQSGHNTVSWYQQALGQGPQFIFQYYREEENGRGNFPPRFSGLQFPNYSSELNVNALELDDSALYLCASNDLADTDTQYFGPGTRLTVL.

V usage is TRBV3-1 (or the pseudogene TRBV3-2) and J usage is TRBJ2-6; 7 bases map to TRBD1. The CDR3 contains 18 residues. The V and J ends lost 4 bases and 0 bases, in that order; junction bases with no gene match: 9. Germline lookup yields CDR1 LGHDT and CDR2 YNNKEL (reference sequence). CDR3 loop: CASSPSGQILSGANVLTF. The CDR3 nucleotides are TGTGCCAGCAGCCCCTCGGGACAGATTCTCTCTGGGGCCAACGTCCTGACTTTC.

The chain uses TRBV29-1 and TRBJ1-4, with 10 bases identical to TRBD1. Trimming at V came to 7 bases and at J to 7 bases, leaving 6 bases not matched to a gene. The CDR3 contains 13 residues. From germline, CDR1 is SQVTM and CDR2 ANQGSEA. The CDR3 DNA is TGCAGCGCAACGACAGGGGGCGGTGAAAAACTGTTTTTT. Translating it yields CSATTGGGEKLFF. Drawing the rest from reference TRBV29-1 and TRBJ1-4, the complete variable domain is SAVISQKPSRDICQRGTSLTIQCQVDSQVTMMFWYRQQPGQSLTLIATANQGSEATYESGFVIDKFPISRPNLTFSTLTVSNMSPEDSSIYLCSATTGGGEKLFFGSGTQLSVL.

The chain employs TRBV3-1 (or the pseudogene TRBV3-2) and TRBJ2-5; D is ambiguous. The CDR3 contains 14 residues. Germline loops: CDR1 LGHDT, CDR2 YNNKEL (reference sequence). The ends were cut back, 0 bases at V and 7 bases at J, with 12 bases in the middle. CDR3 nucleotides: TGTGCCAGCAGCCAAGATTTACAGCCAGTGACCCAGTACTTC. It codes for CASSQDLQPVTQYF.

The CDR3 sequence: CSARPDTTDTQYF. As DNA, the CDR3 is TGCAGCGCCCGCCCGGACACCACAGATACGCAGTATTTT. The chain joins TRBV29-1 to TRBJ2-3; the D gene is possibly TRBD1 (5 bases). This CDR3 has 13 amino acids. In germline, CDR1 is SQVTM, CDR2 ANQGSEA. V was cut by 7 bases and J by 2 bases, with 13 bases left in between.